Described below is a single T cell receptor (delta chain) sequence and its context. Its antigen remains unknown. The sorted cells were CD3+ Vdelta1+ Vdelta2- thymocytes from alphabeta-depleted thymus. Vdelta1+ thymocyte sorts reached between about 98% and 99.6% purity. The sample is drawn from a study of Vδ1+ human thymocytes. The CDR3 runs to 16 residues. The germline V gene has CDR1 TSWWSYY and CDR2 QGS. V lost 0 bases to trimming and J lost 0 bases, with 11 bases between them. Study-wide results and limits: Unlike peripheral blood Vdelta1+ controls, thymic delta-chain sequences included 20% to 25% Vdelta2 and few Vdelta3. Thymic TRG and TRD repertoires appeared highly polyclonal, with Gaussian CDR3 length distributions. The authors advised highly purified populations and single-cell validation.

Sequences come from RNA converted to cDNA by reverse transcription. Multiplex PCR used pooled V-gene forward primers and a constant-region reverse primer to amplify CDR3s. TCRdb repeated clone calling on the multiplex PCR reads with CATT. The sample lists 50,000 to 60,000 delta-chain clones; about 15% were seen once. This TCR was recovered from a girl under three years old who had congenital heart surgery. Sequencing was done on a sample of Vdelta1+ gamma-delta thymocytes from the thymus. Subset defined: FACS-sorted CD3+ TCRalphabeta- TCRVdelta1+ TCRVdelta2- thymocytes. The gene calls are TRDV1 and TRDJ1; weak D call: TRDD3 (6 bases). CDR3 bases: TGTGCTCTTGGGGAACTCGGGGGACCTTACACCGATAAACTCATCTTT. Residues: CALGELGGPYTDKLIF.